The 15 T cell receptor beta chains presented below share a single source sample, sequenced in a study of OX40 agonist ivuxolimab in advanced cancers. Measured with immunoSEQ multiplex PCR; TCRdb has only the in-frame clones, and not every one. The sample records about 25,000 clones, just over 85% being singletons. The source was CD4+ or CD8+ T cells sorted from blood, collected in a trial of the OX40 agonist ivuxolimab. Source of these receptors: an adult with an advanced solid tumor such as melanoma, head and neck, liver or kidney cancer.

V usage is TRBV6-6 and J usage is TRBJ2-5; tentatively, D is TRBD1 (5 bases). Germline CDR1 and CDR2: MNHNY and SVGAGI (reference sequence). The CDR3 loop spans 16 amino acids. With 6 bases removed from V and 4 bases from J, the gap between germline ends came to 21 bases. Here the CDR3 reads CASSAGPLGATETQYF. DNA for the CDR3: TGTGCCAGCAGCGCCGGGCCCCTAGGGGCAACAGAGACCCAGTACTTC.

The rearrangement joins TRBV7-9 to TRBJ2-3, with 8 bases that match TRBD2. V lost 5 bases to trimming and J lost 3 bases; unmatched junction nucleotides: 7. There are 15 residues in the CDR3. Germline CDR1 reads SEHNR; CDR2 reads FQNEAQ (reference sequence). CDR3 DNA: TGTGCCAGCAGCCCTCGGGGGGGCGGGACAGATACGCAGTATTTT. It is translated as CASSPRGGGTDTQYF.

This clone occurred a few times. This chain links TRBV9 with TRBJ1-1; weak D call: TRBD1 (6 bases). The CDR3 has 15 residues. Trimming stripped 0 bases from V and 2 bases from J, with 11 bases between. Germline CDR1 SGDLS, CDR2 YYNGEE. The CDR3 loop is CASSVGEGDNTEAFF. The CDR3, as DNA: TGTGCCAGCAGCGTAGGTGAGGGGGATAACACTGAAGCTTTCTTT.

V is TRBV27 and J is TRBJ2-7; D not resolved. V lost 0 bases and J 5 bases, leaving 8 bases between the germline ends. Germline V gene data show CDR1 as MNHEY and CDR2 as SMNVEV (reference sequence). The CDR3 covers 13 residues. CDR3 sequence: CASSLSGFDEQYF. CDR3 sequence (DNA): TGTGCCAGCAGTTTATCGGGTTTCGACGAGCAGTACTTC.

The gene calls are TRBV7-6 and TRBJ2-7; no reliable D call. This CDR3 has 13 residues. CDR1 is SGHVS, CDR2 FNYEAQ, per germline. The V end was cut by 2 bases, the J end by 6 bases, with 11 bases between. The CDR3 loop is CASSLRLGREQYF. In DNA, the CDR3 is TGTGCCAGCAGCTTAAGGTTGGGTCGCGAGCAGTACTTC.

V gene TRBV27 combines with J gene TRBJ2-1; 11 positions match TRBD1. V lost 8 bases, J lost 8 bases, and 5 bases stayed unmatched. In germline, CDR1 is MNHEY, CDR2 SMNVEV (reference sequence). This CDR3 has 13 residues. CDR3 in amino acids: CASEGTGGHEQFF. The CDR3 nucleotides read TGTGCCAGCGAGGGGACAGGGGGACATGAGCAGTTCTTC.

In nucleotides, the CDR3 is TGTGCCAGCAGCCAAGATCGACTAGCGGGGGGGCATGAGCAGTTCTTC. Translation: CASSQDRLAGGHEQFF. The chain recombines TRBV14 with TRBJ2-1; TRBD2 matches 14 bases. The CDR3 runs 16 residues. V lost 0 bases, J lost 8 bases, and 3 bases stayed unmatched. Germline-derived CDR1 and CDR2 are SGHDN and FVKESK.

The rearrangement joins TRBV5-6 to TRBJ2-5; TRBD1 matches 7 bases. V shed 0 bases, J shed 3 bases, and the junction held 2 bases outside the gene matches. CDR3 length: 14 residues. The germline V gene encodes CDR1 SGHDT and CDR2 YYEEEE. Written as DNA, the CDR3 is TGTGCCAGCAGCTTGGAAACAGGGGAAGAGACCCAGTACTTC. Translation: CASSLETGEETQYF.

The rearrangement joins TRBV6-1 to TRBJ2-7; D is unresolved. The CDR3 length is 13 residues. CDR1 is MNHNS and CDR2 is SASEGT in the germline V gene. V lost 2 bases, J lost 7 bases, and 12 bases lay in between. CDR3 protein: CASSEIYSGEQYF. In DNA, the CDR3 is TGTGCCAGCAGTGAAATCTACTCGGGTGAGCAGTACTTC.

The chain couples TRBV19 to TRBJ1-5; tentatively, D is TRBD1 (5 bases). The CDR3 runs 17 residues. Germline CDR1 reads LNHDA; CDR2 reads SQIVND (reference sequence). Trimming took off 5 bases at V and 2 bases at J, with 19 bases between the two ends. CDR3 in amino acids: CASSGGEVWVGNQPQHF. The CDR3, as DNA: TGTGCCAGTAGTGGGGGAGAAGTATGGGTGGGCAATCAGCCCCAGCATTTT.

This chain joins TRBV4-1 and TRBJ2-1; D gene uncertain. Germline CDR1 and CDR2: MGHRA and YSYEKL. The CDR3 is 13 amino acids. The V gene lost 0 bases and the J gene lost 9 bases, with 9 bases spanning the gap. CDR3 amino acids: CASSQERWGEQFF. CDR3 sequence (DNA): TGCGCCAGCAGCCAAGAACGCTGGGGTGAGCAGTTCTTC.

This chain links TRBV7-2 with TRBJ2-3, with 13 positions matching TRBD2. The CDR3 runs to 15 residues. Germline trimming cut 9 bases from V and 3 bases from J; bases unmatched to any gene: 6. Germline-derived CDR1 and CDR2 are SGHTA and FQGNSA. The CDR3 region is CASKRTSGRTDTQYF. The CDR3 coding sequence is TGTGCCAGTAAGAGGACTAGCGGGAGAACAGATACGCAGTATTTT.

The gene calls are TRBV5-6 and TRBJ2-1; maybe TRBD1 (6 bases). CDR3 length equals 14 residues. Germline CDR1 is SGHDT and CDR2 is YYEEEE. The V gene lost 0 bases and the J gene lost 4 bases, with 8 bases spanning the gap. Here the CDR3 DNA reads TGTGCCAGCAGCTTGGTGGGACAATACAATGAGCAGTTCTTC. Its translation is CASSLVGQYNEQFF.

The chain employs TRBV7-9 and TRBJ1-6, with 11 nucleotides matching TRBD1. J gave up 10 bases and V 4 bases, and 6 bases lay outside the gene matches. The CDR3 runs 15 residues. Germline V CDR1 and CDR2: SEHNR, FQNEAQ (reference sequence). CDR3 sequence reads: CASSSSGQGDSPLHF. In DNA, the CDR3 is TGTGCCAGCAGCTCTTCGGGACAGGGGGACTCACCCCTCCACTTT.

In this sample, this clone turned up once. This rearrangement joins TRBV27 to TRBJ1-2, with a possible D match to TRBD1 (5 bases). CDR1 and CDR2 from the germline V gene are MNHEY and SMNVEV (reference sequence). Trimming took 5 bases from V and 8 from J, leaving 18 bases between them. The CDR3 is made up of 14 amino acids. The CDR3 region is CASSLAWGIGGYTF. In nucleotides, the CDR3 is TGTGCCAGCAGTCTGGCCTGGGGGATCGGCGGCTACACCTTC.